A single sample is the source of the 18 T cell receptor beta chains below, sequenced in a study of blood T cells in healthy people across ages. The use of a sample-barcoded 5' primer and a J-beta primer mix characterized a second PCR of roughly 6 to 11 cycles. A single record per CDR3 protein comes from TCRdb applying MiXCR to the 5' RACE reads. The table records approximately 800,000 distinct CDR3 sequences, approximately 53% of them present only once. Sequenced sample: blood. The source is a man older than 75 in good health.

This clonotype was seen only once. The CDR3 region has the DNA TGTGCCAGCAGCGAACTAGCGGGAGGGCCCAGAGACGCGTATTTT. Its translation: CASSELAGGPRDAYF. This chain uses TRBV3-1 with TRBJ2-3, with 13 nucleotides matching TRBD2. This CDR3 spans 15 amino acids. Germline loops: CDR1 LGHDT, CDR2 YNNKEL (reference sequence). V shed 5 bases and J 14 bases; nucleotides not matched to a gene: 13.

This clonotype showed up just a few times. The rearrangement joins TRBV7-8 to TRBJ2-4; D tentatively fits TRBD1 or TRBD2 (6 bases each). Germline V gene data show CDR1 as SGHVS and CDR2 as FQNEAQ. The CDR3 is 16 residues long. The V gene lost 0 bases and the J gene lost 0 bases, with 9 bases spanning the gap. In nucleotides, the CDR3 is TGTGCCAGCAGCTTAGCAGGGGGACTAGCCAAAAACATTCAGTACTTC. Translation gives CASSLAGGLAKNIQYF.

In DNA, the CDR3 is TGTGCCAGCAGCCAAGATTACTACAATGAGCAGTTCTTC. Translated: CASSQDYYNEQFF. The J gene is TRBJ2-1, the V gene TRBV3-1, with D unresolved. Per the germline V gene, CDR1 is LGHDT and CDR2 is YNNKEL (reference sequence). The V end lost 0 bases, the J end lost 3 bases, and 3 bases lay between the germline ends. This CDR3 is 13 amino acids long.

This chain links TRBV7-9 with TRBJ2-7, with D unresolved. Germline CDR1 SEHNR, CDR2 FQNEAQ (reference sequence). V was trimmed by 7 bases and J by 5 bases, leaving 21 bases between them. The CDR3 is made up of 15 amino acids. The CDR3 nucleotides read TGTGCCAGCACCCGTAGTCTGGCAGGAATCCACGAGCAGTACTTC. Protein: CASTRSLAGIHEQYF.

This clonotype was seen many times. The V gene is TRBV29-1, the J gene TRBJ2-5; TRBD2 agrees at 7 bases. CDR1 and CDR2 from the germline V gene are SQVTM and ANQGSEA. The J segment lost 1 base and the V segment lost 4 bases, leaving 6 bases of the junction unmatched. This CDR3 is built from 14 residues. CDR3 coding DNA: TGCAGCGTTGCTCCGGGAGGATCCCAAGAGACCCAGTACTTC. Encoded protein: CSVAPGGSQETQYF.

This clonotype was seen a handful of times. This rearrangement joins TRBV20-1 to TRBJ2-7; D is undetermined. The V and J ends lost 3 bases and 5 bases respectively, with 11 bases between them. Germline V gene lookup returns CDR1 DFQATT and CDR2 SNEGSKA (reference sequence). CDR3 length equals 12 residues. CDR3 sequence: CSASEAFNEQYF. The CDR3 nucleotides read TGCAGTGCTAGTGAGGCGTTCAACGAGCAGTACTTC.

Only one count was recorded for this clonotype. The V call is TRBV20-1, the J call TRBJ1-1; no clear D. The CDR3 covers 13 residues. Germline V CDR1 and CDR2: DFQATT, SNEGSKA (reference sequence). Trimming stripped 2 bases from V and 6 bases from J, with 13 bases between. The CDR3 nucleotides are TGCAGTGCTAGAACTCCGGGATCCCCTGAAGCTTTCTTT. Translation: CSARTPGSPEAFF.

This rearrangement joins TRBV7-3 to TRBJ2-2; the D is unclear. CDR3 length: 13 amino acids. Trimming took off 2 bases at V and 6 bases at J, with 7 bases between the two ends. Looked up from germline, CDR1 is SGHTA and CDR2 is FQGTGA. The CDR3, as DNA: TGTGCCAGCAGCTTAGTGGTGGCCGGGGAGCTGTTTTTT. Translation: CASSLVVAGELFF.

This clonotype was seen a few times. This chain uses TRBV20-1 with TRBJ2-1; 7 bases agree with TRBD1. The CDR3 loop spans 14 amino acids. From germline, CDR1 is DFQATT and CDR2 SNEGSKA (reference sequence). With V trimmed by 3 bases and J by 2 bases, 4 bases remained unmatched. The CDR3 protein is CSARAQGAYNEQFF. The CDR3 DNA follows: TGCAGTGCTAGGGCGCAGGGGGCCTACAATGAGCAGTTCTTC.

This sequence joins TRBV11-2 and TRBJ2-4, with TRBD1 matching over 7 bases. With V trimmed by 5 bases and J by 13 bases, 17 bases remained unmatched. This CDR3 is built from 15 residues. Looked up from germline, CDR1 is SGHAT and CDR2 is FQNNGV. CDR3 coding DNA: TGTGCCAGCAGCCCCTTCGGGACAGCCCTTGGGGAGCAGTACTTC. Its translation: CASSPFGTALGEQYF.

This chain uses TRBV10-2 with TRBJ1-5, with D possibly matching TRBD1 (5 bases). Germline CDR1 is WSHSY and CDR2 is SAAADI. CDR3 length: 15 residues. V gave up 2 bases and J gave up 7 bases, with 15 bases separating them. The CDR3 DNA sequence: TGCGCCAGCAGTGAGGTTGCGGGGGTAGACCAGCCCCAGCATTTT. Its protein product is CASSEVAGVDQPQHF.

V is TRBV5-1 and J is TRBJ2-3; no clear D. V lost 4 bases and J 2 bases, leaving 14 bases between the germline ends. This CDR3 has 15 residues. CDR1 is SGHRS, CDR2 YFSETQ, per germline. Written as DNA, the CDR3 is TGCGCCAGCAGCGGTCCGCAGGTAGACACAGATACGCAGTATTTT. Translating it yields CASSGPQVDTDTQYF.

This clonotype appeared a few times. This chain links TRBV24-1 with TRBJ2-1; 13 bases match TRBD2. CDR1 is KGHDR, CDR2 SFDVKD, per germline. This CDR3 has 17 residues. The V segment lost 9 bases and the J segment 9 bases; nucleotides outside the gene matches: 16. CDR3 DNA: TGTGCCACCCAGAGGACTAGCGGGAGCCTGACCTGGGGTGAGCAGTTCTTC. Encoded protein: CATQRTSGSLTWGEQFF.

The genes are TRBV20-1 and TRBJ1-1; TRBD1 might be the D (6 bases). This CDR3 spans 13 amino acids. V was shortened by 4 bases and J by 1 base, with 10 bases between the two germline ends. Germline CDR1 is DFQATT and CDR2 is SNEGSKA (reference sequence). This CDR3 reads CSATGQTNTEAFF. As DNA, the CDR3 is TGCAGTGCTACCGGACAGACGAACACTGAAGCTTTCTTT.

In this sample, this clonotype turned up a few times. V usage is TRBV29-1 and J usage is TRBJ1-1, with TRBD1 matching over 8 bases. V was clipped by 6 bases and J by 4 bases; unmatched bases: 7. The germline gives CDR1 SQVTM, CDR2 ANQGSEA. This CDR3 spans 13 amino acids. CDR3 region: CSVGNRGGTEAFF. CDR3 DNA sequence: TGCAGCGTGGGAAACAGGGGGGGCACTGAAGCTTTCTTT.

Written as DNA, the CDR3 is TGCAGCGTAGGTGACAGGGCAGAGACCCAGTACTTC. Translating gives CSVGDRAETQYF. V and J are TRBV29-1 and TRBJ2-7; 7 bases map to TRBD1. The better agreement between TRBJ2-5 and the DNA end casts doubt on the J call. This CDR3 has 12 residues. CDR1 and CDR2 from the germline V gene are SQVTM and ANQGSEA.

This chain uses TRBV5-1 with TRBJ2-2; TRBD2 matches at 10 bases. V shed 4 bases and J 4 bases; nucleotides not matched to a gene: 7. Germline-derived CDR1 and CDR2 are SGHRS and YFSETQ. This CDR3 has 16 amino acids. CDR3 sequence (DNA): TGCGCCAGCAGCCCCATCCGGACTAGCGGCACCGGGGAGCTGTTTTTT. Translation: CASSPIRTSGTGELFF.

The rearrangement links TRBV10-3 to TRBJ2-7, with D perhaps assigned TRBD1 or TRBD2 (5 bases each). The CDR3 is made up of 14 amino acids. Trimming removed 6 bases at V and 6 bases at J, with 18 bases between. Germline V gene data show CDR1 as ENHRY and CDR2 as SYGVKD. In DNA form, the CDR3 reads TGTGCCATCAGGGTCGGGGCTAATAAAGGCGAGCAGTACTTC. Translation gives CAIRVGANKGEQYF.